These 24 T cell receptor beta chains came from one sample sequenced in a study of T cell responses to AZD1222 COVID-19 vaccine. Repertoires were generated with immunoSEQ multiplex PCR, while TCRdb's copy carries only in-frame clones and drops some. The sample holds 80,000 to 90,000 clones, about nine tenths seen once. Material: peripheral blood, obtained on day 0 of AZD1222 vaccination. These receptors came from an adult in good health.

About this clone itself: Other DNA sequences of this sample code for an identical CDR3. V gene TRBV3-1 (or the pseudogene TRBV3-2) combines with J gene TRBJ1-2; tentatively, D is TRBD1 (5 bases). With 1 base removed from V and 4 bases from J, the gap between germline ends came to 7 bases. Germline V CDR1 and CDR2: LGHDT, YNNKEL (reference sequence). The CDR3 length is 13 residues. This CDR3 reads CASSQGQSYGYTF. CDR3 DNA: TGTGCCAGCAGCCAAGGACAGTCCTATGGCTACACCTTC.

The chain carries TRBV11-2 and TRBJ1-2; D ambiguous. Trimming cost V 3 bases and J 6 bases, with 5 bases left between them. In germline, CDR1 is SGHAT, CDR2 FQNNGV. The CDR3 loop spans 11 amino acids. The CDR3 spells CASSLADGYTF. The CDR3, as DNA: TGTGCCAGCAGCTTGGCGGATGGCTACACCTTC.

The rearrangement links TRBV9 to TRBJ1-3; D not certain. With 4 bases removed from V and 0 bases from J, the gap between germline ends came to 5 bases. The CDR3 is made up of 13 amino acids. The germline CDR1 and CDR2 sequences are SGDLS and YYNGEE. CDR3: CASSPASGNTIYF. Written as DNA, the CDR3 is TGTGCCAGCAGCCCAGCCTCTGGAAACACCATATATTTT.

CDR3 amino acids: CASSPLGTSDNEQFF. DNA of the CDR3: TGTGCCAGCAGCCCCCTCGGGACTAGCGACAATGAGCAGTTCTTC. V gene TRBV7-3 combines with J gene TRBJ2-1; 10 bases map to TRBD2. The CDR3 extends over 15 amino acids. Unmatched junction bases numbered 6, after V lost 5 bases and J lost 5 bases. Per the germline V gene, CDR1 is SGHTA and CDR2 is FQGTGA.

This chain joins TRBV9 and TRBJ1-1; D gene uncertain. This CDR3 region has 14 residues. V lost 0 bases and J 3 bases, leaving 9 bases between the germline ends. The V gene's germline CDR1 is SGDLS and CDR2 YYNGEE. The CDR3 reads CASSVANGYTEAFF. The CDR3 nucleotides are TGTGCCAGCAGCGTAGCTAATGGTTACACTGAAGCTTTCTTT.

The V and J genes are TRBV28 and TRBJ1-5; D ambiguous. Trimming shortened V by 6 bases and J by 0 bases, and 9 bases separated the two germline ends. The CDR3 is 14 residues long. Germline V gene lookup returns CDR1 MDHEN and CDR2 SYDVKM. In nucleotides, the CDR3 is TGTGCCAGCAGCCTCTGGGATAGCAATCAGCCCCAGCATTTT. Protein product: CASSLWDSNQPQHF.

V and J are TRBV11-3 and TRBJ1-2; 8 bases agree with TRBD1. J lost 7 bases, V lost 1 base, and 11 bases had no gene match. The germline CDR1 and CDR2 sequences are SGHNT and YENEEA. This CDR3 spans 16 amino acids. The CDR3 DNA is TGTGCCAGCAGCTTAGGAGTTGGACAGGGTTCGCGTGGCTACACCTTC. This codes for CASSLGVGQGSRGYTF.

CDR3 nucleotide sequence: TGTGCCAGCAGTTTGCAGCCCGGCAAGCTAGGAGAAAAACTGTTTTTT. Translating gives CASSLQPGKLGEKLFF. The chain employs TRBV6-6 and TRBJ1-4, with D uncertain. Germline V gives CDR1 MNHNY, CDR2 SVGAGI (reference sequence). This CDR3 has 16 residues. V lost 4 bases and J lost 8, with 20 bases in between.

This chain uses TRBV6-1 with TRBJ1-4; 9 bases line up with TRBD1. From germline, CDR1 is MNHNS and CDR2 SASEGT. This CDR3 spans 14 amino acids. Trimming at V came to 3 bases and at J to 8 bases, leaving 4 bases not matched to a gene. Here the CDR3 reads CASSEDRGREKLFF. CDR3 nucleotides: TGTGCCAGCAGTGAGGACAGGGGAAGGGAAAAACTGTTTTTT.

V usage is TRBV7-8 and J usage is TRBJ2-3, with D perhaps TRBD1 (6 bases). V lost 4 bases, J lost 2 bases, and 13 bases lay in between. In germline, CDR1 is SGHVS, CDR2 FQNEAQ. The CDR3 length is 15 residues. CDR3 sequence (DNA): TGTGCCAGCAGCTGGGGGCAGGCTGTCACAGATACGCAGTATTTT. It codes for CASSWGQAVTDTQYF.

This rearrangement joins TRBV9 to TRBJ2-7; D gene uncertain. CDR3 length equals 13 residues. The V end was cut by 4 bases, the J end by 2 bases, with 10 bases between. Germline V gives CDR1 SGDLS, CDR2 YYNGEE. The CDR3: CASSRSGTYEQYF. The CDR3 nucleotides are TGTGCCAGCAGCCGATCCGGAACCTACGAGCAGTACTTC. Combining the CDR3 with reference TRBV9 and TRBJ2-7 gives the whole variable domain DSGVTQTPKHLITATGQRVTLRCSPRSGDLSVYWYQQSLDQGLQFLIQYYNGEERAKGNILERFSAQQFPDLHSELNLSSLELGDSALYFCASSRSGTYEQYFGPGTRLTVT.

The chain uses TRBV5-8 and TRBJ1-4; D call uncertain. CDR3 length: 16 amino acids. Between the trimmed V and J ends, which lost 0 bases and 7 bases, there was a span of 16 bases. Germline V lookup: CDR1 SGHTS, CDR2 YDEGEE. The CDR3 reads CASSLDDRGVGEKLFF. The CDR3 region has the DNA TGTGCCAGCAGCTTGGACGACCGGGGAGTCGGTGAAAAACTGTTTTTT. Based on the CDR3 plus reference TRBV5-8 and TRBJ1-4, the full variable domain is EAGVTQSPTHLIKTRGQQATLRCSPISGHTSVYWYQQALGLGLQFLLWYDEGEERNRGNFPPRFSGRQFPNYSSELNVNALELEDSALYLCASSLDDRGVGEKLFFGSGTQLSVL.

The rearrangement joins TRBV10-2 to TRBJ1-6, with 7 bases matching TRBD1. The CDR3 consists of 15 residues. Germline values: CDR1 WSHSY, CDR2 SAAADI. V lost 7 bases, J lost 10 bases, and 13 bases stayed unmatched. CDR3 sequence reads: CASTPEGAASSPLHF. DNA for the CDR3: TGCGCCAGCACTCCCGAGGGGGCAGCGAGCTCACCCCTCCACTTT.

V usage is TRBV7-3 and J usage is TRBJ2-2; D tentatively reads TRBD1 or TRBD2 (6 bases each). This CDR3 comprises 16 residues. Trimming cost V 7 bases and J 3 bases, with 18 bases left between them. From germline, CDR1 is SGHTA and CDR2 FQGTGA. CDR3 nucleotides: TGTGCCAGCACCAAAGTGGGGGGCCGGGACACCGGGGAGCTGTTTTTT. This translates into CASTKVGGRDTGELFF.

This rearrangement joins TRBV9 to TRBJ2-3; D is unresolved. V dropped 0 bases and J dropped 3 bases, with 8 bases sitting between them. CDR3 size: 14 residues. Germline loops: CDR1 SGDLS, CDR2 YYNGEE. As DNA, the CDR3 is TGTGCCAGCAGCGTAGCTCTTACTACAGATACGCAGTATTTT. This encodes CASSVALTTDTQYF.

The CDR3 coding sequence is TGTGCCAGCAGTGACTCGACCGGTAACAATGAGCAGTTCTTC. It specifies CASSDSTGNNEQFF. V gene TRBV6-4 combines with J gene TRBJ2-1; D gene ambiguous. This CDR3 has 14 residues. CDR1 is MRHNA, CDR2 SNTAGT, per germline. V was shortened by 0 bases and J by 5 bases, with 8 bases between the two germline ends.

The CDR3 spells CSVAGATNEKLFF. The CDR3 region has the DNA TGCAGCGTTGCGGGTGCAACTAATGAAAAACTGTTTTTT. The V and J genes are TRBV29-1 and TRBJ1-4; no firm D call. Trimming shortened V by 4 bases and J by 0 bases, and 6 bases separated the two germline ends. CDR1 and CDR2 (germline): SQVTM, ANQGSEA. CDR3 size: 13 residues.

The V gene is TRBV12-3 or TRBV12-4, the J gene TRBJ1-2; unclear D gene. This CDR3 has 13 residues. V was shortened by 5 bases and J by 3 bases, with 10 bases between the two germline ends. The CDR3 region is CASSLTTHYGYTF. The CDR3 DNA reads as TGTGCCAGCAGTCTCACAACCCACTATGGCTACACCTTC.

The chain joins TRBV5-1 to TRBJ1-1; D unresolved. The V and J ends lost 1 base and 3 bases respectively, with 7 bases between them. CDR1 SGHRS and CDR2 YFSETQ come from the germline V gene. The CDR3 runs 13 residues. Here the CDR3 reads CASSLQAYTEAFF. The CDR3 nucleotides are TGCGCCAGCAGCTTGCAGGCTTACACTGAAGCTTTCTTT.

V is TRBV18 and J is TRBJ2-1, with D unresolved. This CDR3 contains 12 residues. Trimming removed 6 bases at V and 3 bases at J, with 6 bases between. Germline CDR1 is KGHSH and CDR2 is LQKENI. The CDR3 loop reads CASSLNYNEQFF. Here the CDR3 DNA reads TGTGCCAGCTCTCTCAACTACAATGAGCAGTTCTTC.

V gene TRBV10-1 combines with J gene TRBJ1-1, with no clear D. Per the germline V gene, CDR1 is WNHNN and CDR2 is SYGVQD (reference sequence). The CDR3 totals 14 residues. V lost 3 bases and J 4 bases, leaving 12 bases between the germline ends. The CDR3: CASSDELGGTEAFF. Written as DNA, the CDR3 is TGCGCCAGCAGTGATGAGTTAGGTGGCACTGAAGCTTTCTTT.

The chain carries TRBV3-1 (or the pseudogene TRBV3-2) and TRBJ2-7; 8 nucleotides line up with TRBD1. Germline V gene lookup returns CDR1 LGHDT and CDR2 YNNKEL (reference sequence). Losses at the gene ends were 7 bases for V and 4 bases for J; bases not matched to a gene: 6. The CDR3 has 13 amino acids. The CDR3, as DNA: TGTGCCAGCAAAAGGCAGGGGGCTTACGAGCAGTACTTC. Its translation is CASKRQGAYEQYF.

V usage is TRBV5-1 and J usage is TRBJ2-5; D unresolved. CDR3 length: 15 amino acids. V was shortened by 0 bases and J by 5 bases, with 14 bases between the two germline ends. Germline-derived CDR1 and CDR2 are SGHRS and YFSETQ. The CDR3 spells CASSLVSWESETQYF. The CDR3 coding sequence is TGCGCCAGCAGCTTGGTTTCGTGGGAATCTGAGACCCAGTACTTC.

V gene TRBV30 combines with J gene TRBJ1-2, with TRBD1 identical over 10 bases. J was trimmed by 8 bases and V by 5 bases; bases with no gene match: 8. The CDR3 loop spans 13 amino acids. Germline assignment: CDR1 GTSNPN and CDR2 SVGIG (reference sequence). CDR3 residues: CAWDRGDRGGYTF. CDR3 nucleotide sequence: TGTGCCTGGGACCGTGGGGACAGGGGCGGCTACACCTTC.